This T cell receptor beta chain is from a study of blood T cell repertoires in COVID-19. Study at large: Sample material is recorded as cDNA or gDNA derived from T cells, B-cell-depleted T cells, or PBMCs.

Per the original data handling: Reference gene primers were amplified, and this amplification served to estimate nucleated cell counts. Method: immunoSEQ multiplex PCR; TCRdb's copy keeps in-frame clones and lacks some. V and J calls and clone size are given by that table; D and trimming were obtained from the DNA. The table lists roughly 380,000 clones, approximately 89% of them singletons. The V and J ends lost 5 bases and 4 bases, in that order; junction bases with no gene match: 6. The CDR3 is 15 residues long. Looked up from germline, CDR1 is SGHRS and CDR2 is YFSETQ. This chain joins TRBV5-1 and TRBJ1-5; 10 bases map to TRBD1. Sequenced sample: PBMCs or T cells enriched from blood (not recorded which). The receptor was derived from a man aged 30-40 years who had recovered from COVID-19. The CDR3 loop reads CASSIGTGVNQPQHF. The DNA of the CDR3 is TGCGCCAGCAGTATCGGGACAGGGGTGAATCAGCCCCAGCATTTT.